The entry below describes one T cell receptor beta chain. This entry is derived from a study of blood T cell repertoires in COVID-19. Per the original methods: Reference gene primer amplification yielded estimated nucleated cell counts. The assay was immunoSEQ multiplex PCR, and TCRdb's table has in-frame clones only and misses some. V, J and clone size are taken as reported in that table, and D and trimming were inferred from the DNA itself. The sample consists of some 87,000 clones, about 89% of them appearing once. The CDR3 is 15 amino acids. Losses at the gene ends were 4 bases for V and 0 bases for J; bases not matched to a gene: 3. CDR1 SGHRS and CDR2 YFSETQ come from the germline V gene.

The TCR sequence derives from a woman between 65 and 79 years old with acute or convalescent COVID-19. The V gene is TRBV5-1, the J gene TRBJ1-4; 7 bases align to TRBD1. The sequenced material came from peripheral blood. The CDR3 nucleotides are TGCGCCAGCAGCGTCGACAGGGCAACTAATGAAAAACTGTTTTTT. Encoded protein: CASSVDRATNEKLFF.